The rows below give T cell receptor beta chains drawn from one sample of a study of CD8 T cells in Susac syndrome. TCRdb recomputed calls from the immunoSEQ multiplex PCR reads with MiXCR, one row per CDR3 protein. Seen here are 300,000 or so distinct CDR3 sequences, about 90% observed once, and the top ten hold approximately 0.065%. The sample comprised CD4+ T cells from PBMCs. These receptors were collected from a human donor with multiple sclerosis. Each CDR3 is given with its conserved first and last residue. The D gene is left open where the match is weak. Rows give clone size only sometimes, using once, few, many, or a class for an expanded clone.

>-|TRBV20-1|-|TRBJ2-4
CSARDRAAKNIQYF
TGCAGTGCTAGAGATCGGGCAGCCAAAAACATTCAGTACTTC
>-|TRBV12-3/TRBV12-4|-|TRBJ1-3
CASSSRNPTGNTIYF
TGTGCCAGCAGTTCTAGGAATCCAACTGGAAACACCATATATTTT
>-|TRBV30|-|TRBJ2-3
CAWSPRGVVDTQYF
TGTGCCTGGAGCCCCAGGGGGGTTGTTGATACGCAGTATTTT
>-|TRBV12-3/TRBV12-4|once|TRBJ1-3
CASTGLSGNTIYF
TGTGCCAGCACCGGGCTCTCTGGAAACACCATATATTTT
>TRBD2|TRBV4-3|-|TRBJ2-1
CASSQVSPSLAGASRDNEQFF
TGCGCCAGCAGCCAAGTCTCCCCCTCACTAGCGGGAGCCTCCCGCGACAATGAGCAGTTCTTC
>-|TRBV9|-|TRBJ2-5
CASSPSAWETQYF
TGTGCCAGCAGCCCGTCGGCATGGGAGACCCAGTACTTC
>TRBD2|TRBV6-6|-|TRBJ2-2
CASTWEGPENTGELFF
TGTGCCAGCACCTGGGAGGGCCCAGAGAACACCGGGGAGCTGTTTTTT
>-|TRBV11-2|-|TRBJ1-3
CASSRILRGDTIYF
TGTGCCAGCAGCCGGATTCTGAGGGGAGACACCATATATTTT
>TRBD1|TRBV6-2/TRBV6-3|once|TRBJ2-7
CASRDRAYEQYF
TGTGCCAGCCGGGACAGGGCCTACGAGCAGTACTTC
>-|TRBV11-3|-|TRBJ1-2
CASSHTGNYGYTF
TGTGCCAGCAGCCACACAGGGAACTATGGCTACACCTTC
>-|TRBV5-4|-|TRBJ2-5
CASSLRTEETQYF
TGTGCCAGCAGCTTGAGAACGGAAGAGACCCAGTACTTC
>-|TRBV14|-|TRBJ2-5
CASSPPYPGETQYF
TGTGCCAGCAGCCCCCCCTACCCAGGAGAGACCCAGTACTTC
>-|TRBV6-5|-|TRBJ1-1
CASSLPWGTEAFF
TGTGCCAGCAGTCTACCCTGGGGCACTGAAGCTTTCTTT
>TRBD2|TRBV20-1|-|TRBJ2-5
CSAGTSGVQETQYF
TGCAGTGCCGGGACTAGCGGGGTACAAGAGACCCAGTACTTC
>-|TRBV19|-|TRBJ2-2
CASSYPRQGGDTGELFF
TGTGCCAGTAGCTACCCTCGACAGGGCGGGGACACCGGGGAGCTGTTTTTT
>TRBD2|TRBV24-1|-|TRBJ2-1
CATSDFGLAGLHNEQFF
TGTGCCACCAGTGATTTCGGTCTAGCGGGGCTCCACAATGAGCAGTTCTTC
>TRBD2|TRBV15|-|TRBJ2-7
CATSRGSGRAYEQYF
TGTGCCACCAGCAGAGGAAGCGGGAGGGCCTACGAGCAGTACTTC
>-|TRBV29-1|-|TRBJ2-5
CSVDRGDGRIGTQYF
TGCAGCGTTGACCGAGGGGATGGGCGTATAGGGACCCAGTACTTC
>TRBD1|TRBV19|few|TRBJ2-2
CASSRTGGTGELFF
TGTGCCAGTAGCCGGACAGGGGGCACCGGGGAGCTGTTTTTT
>-|TRBV9|-|TRBJ1-1
CASSIDRATEAFF
TGTGCCAGCAGCATCGACAGAGCCACTGAAGCTTTCTTT
>-|TRBV30|-|TRBJ1-5
CAWSVGGDQPQHF
TGTGCCTGGAGTGTAGGGGGGGATCAGCCCCAGCATTTT
>-|TRBV2|-|TRBJ2-1
CASRLTSAQFF
TGTGCCAGCAGACTTACCTCGGCGCAGTTCTTC
>-|TRBV20-1|-|TRBJ2-1
CSATDRLGEQFF
TGCAGTGCTACCGACAGACTAGGCGAGCAGTTCTTC
>-|TRBV24-1|-|TRBJ2-1
CATEELKQEVPTSSYNEQFF
TGTGCCACAGAGGAACTTAAGCAGGAGGTTCCAACCAGCTCCTACAATGAGCAGTTCTTC
>-|TRBV19|-|TRBJ1-5
CAAQGQSNQPQHF
TGTGCCGCTCAGGGTCAGAGCAATCAGCCCCAGCATTTT
>TRBD2|TRBV12-3/TRBV12-4|-|TRBJ2-1
CASSLSRTSYNEQFF
TGTGCCAGCAGTTTATCCAGGACTAGTTACAATGAGCAGTTCTTC